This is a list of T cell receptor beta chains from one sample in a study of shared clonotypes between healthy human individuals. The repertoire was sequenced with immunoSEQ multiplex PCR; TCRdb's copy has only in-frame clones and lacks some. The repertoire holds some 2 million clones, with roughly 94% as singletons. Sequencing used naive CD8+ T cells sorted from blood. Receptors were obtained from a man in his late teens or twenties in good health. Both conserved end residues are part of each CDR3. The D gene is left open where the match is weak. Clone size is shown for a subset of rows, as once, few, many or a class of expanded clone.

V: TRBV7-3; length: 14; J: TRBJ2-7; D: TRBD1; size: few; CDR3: CASSQDRGPYEQYF; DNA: TGTGCCAGCAGCCAAGACAGGGGTCCCTACGAGCAGTACTTC
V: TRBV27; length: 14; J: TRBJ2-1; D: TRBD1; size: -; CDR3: CASSLRQGAHEQFF; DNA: TGTGCCAGCAGTTTGAGACAGGGGGCCCATGAGCAGTTCTTC
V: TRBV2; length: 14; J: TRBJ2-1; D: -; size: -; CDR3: CASSETGWEDEQFF; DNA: TGTGCCAGCAGTGAAACGGGGTGGGAGGATGAGCAGTTCTTC
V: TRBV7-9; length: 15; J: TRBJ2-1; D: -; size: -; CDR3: CASSPPGSSYNEQFF; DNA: TGTGCCAGCAGCCCCCCTGGGAGCTCCTACAATGAGCAGTTCTTC
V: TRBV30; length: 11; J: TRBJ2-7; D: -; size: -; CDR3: CAWGPRYEQYF; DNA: TGTGCCTGGGGCCCCCGCTACGAGCAGTACTTC
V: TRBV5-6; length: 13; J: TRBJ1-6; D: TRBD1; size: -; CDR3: CASSWDRDSPLHF; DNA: TGTGCCAGCAGCTGGGACAGGGATTCACCCCTCCACTTT
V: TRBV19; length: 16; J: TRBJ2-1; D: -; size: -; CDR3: CASSILGTFSDNEQFF; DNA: TGTGCCAGTAGTATCCTAGGGACTTTCTCGGACAATGAGCAGTTCTTC
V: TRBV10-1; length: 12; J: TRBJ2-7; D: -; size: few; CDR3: CASSSFGNEQYF; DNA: TGCGCCAGCAGTTCCTTTGGCAACGAGCAGTACTTC
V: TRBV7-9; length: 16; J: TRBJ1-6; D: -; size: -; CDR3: CASSSGGWAPSSPLHF; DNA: TGTGCCAGCAGCTCCGGGGGGTGGGCGCCCAGTTCACCCCTCCACTTT
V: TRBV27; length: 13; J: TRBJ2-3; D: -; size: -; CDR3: CASSSGRTDTQYF; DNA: TGTGCCAGCAGTTCCGGGAGAACAGATACGCAGTATTTT
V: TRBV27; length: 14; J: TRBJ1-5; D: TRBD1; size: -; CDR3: CASSPGTENQPQHF; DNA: TGTGCCAGCAGTCCCGGGACAGAGAATCAGCCCCAGCATTTT
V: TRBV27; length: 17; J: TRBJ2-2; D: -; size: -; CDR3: CASSLSIPGDLTGELFF; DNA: TGTGCCAGCAGTTTATCGATTCCGGGAGACCTCACCGGGGAGCTGTTTTTT
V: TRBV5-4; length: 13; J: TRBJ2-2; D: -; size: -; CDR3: CASSLSTPGELFF; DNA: TGTGCCAGCAGCTTGAGCACCCCCGGGGAGCTGTTTTTT
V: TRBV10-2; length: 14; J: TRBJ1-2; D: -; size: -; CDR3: CASSEPGTLYGYTF; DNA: TGCGCCAGCAGTGAGCCCGGGACCCTCTATGGCTACACCTTC
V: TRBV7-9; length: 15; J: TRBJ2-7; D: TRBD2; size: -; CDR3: CASSPSGGEPHEQYF; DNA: TGTGCCAGCAGCCCTAGCGGGGGAGAGCCCCACGAGCAGTACTTC
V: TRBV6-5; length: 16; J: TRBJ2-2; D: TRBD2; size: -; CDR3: CASSSGLAGNTGELFF; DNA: TGTGCCAGCAGTTCGGGACTAGCGGGTAACACCGGGGAGCTGTTTTTT
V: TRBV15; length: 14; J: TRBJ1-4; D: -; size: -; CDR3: CATSLISMGEKLFF; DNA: TGTGCCACCAGCCTCATATCTATGGGGGAAAAACTGTTTTTT
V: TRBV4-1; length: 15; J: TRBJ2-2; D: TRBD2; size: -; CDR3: CASSWGGTNTGELFF; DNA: TGCGCCAGCAGCTGGGGGGGAACGAACACCGGGGAGCTGTTTTTT
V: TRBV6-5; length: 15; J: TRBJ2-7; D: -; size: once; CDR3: CASSSLGGVLGEQYF; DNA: TGTGCCAGCAGCTCGTTAGGGGGGGTGCTCGGCGAGCAGTACTTC
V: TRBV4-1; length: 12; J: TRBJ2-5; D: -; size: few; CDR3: CASENRFGTQYF; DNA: TGCGCCAGCGAGAATCGTTTCGGGACCCAGTACTTC
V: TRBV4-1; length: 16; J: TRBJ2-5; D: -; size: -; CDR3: CASSHVVTIGEETQYF; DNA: TGCGCCAGCAGCCATGTCGTAACCATTGGTGAAGAGACCCAGTACTTC
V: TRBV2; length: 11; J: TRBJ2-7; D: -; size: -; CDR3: CASELVGAHHF; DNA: TGTGCCAGCGAGTTGGTTGGGGCCCACCATTTC
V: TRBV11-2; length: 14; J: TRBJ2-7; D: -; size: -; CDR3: CASSFPGAGYEQYF; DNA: TGTGCCAGCAGCTTCCCGGGGGCGGGTTACGAGCAGTACTTC
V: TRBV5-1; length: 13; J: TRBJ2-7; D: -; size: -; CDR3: CASSYDTLYEQYF; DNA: TGCGCCAGCAGCTACGACACTCTCTACGAGCAGTACTTC
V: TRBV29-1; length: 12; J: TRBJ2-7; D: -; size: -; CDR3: CSVEARGKEQYF; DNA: TGCAGCGTTGAAGCCCGGGGGAAGGAGCAGTACTTC
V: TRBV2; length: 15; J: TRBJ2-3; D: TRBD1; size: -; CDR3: CASRRGQGGTDTQYF; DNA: TGTGCCAGCAGGAGGGGACAGGGAGGCACAGATACGCAGTATTTT
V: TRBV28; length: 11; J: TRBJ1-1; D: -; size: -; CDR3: CAGGDSTEAFF; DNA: TGTGCCGGGGGGGATTCCACTGAAGCTTTCTTT
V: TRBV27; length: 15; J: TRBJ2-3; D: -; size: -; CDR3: CASLTRGGGTDTQYF; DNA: TGTGCCAGTTTGACGAGGGGGGGTGGCACAGATACGCAGTATTTT
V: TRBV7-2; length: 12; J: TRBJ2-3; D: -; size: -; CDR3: CASALPADTQYF; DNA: TGTGCCAGCGCTCTCCCGGCAGATACGCAGTATTTT
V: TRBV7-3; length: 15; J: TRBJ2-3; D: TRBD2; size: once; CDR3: CASSLAGGPTDTQYF; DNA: TGTGCCAGCAGCTTAGCGGGGGGCCCCACAGATACGCAGTATTTT
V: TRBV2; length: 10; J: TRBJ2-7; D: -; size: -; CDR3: CASNTYEQYF; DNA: TGTGCCAGCAATACTTACGAGCAGTACTTC
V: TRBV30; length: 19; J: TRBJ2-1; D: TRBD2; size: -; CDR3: CAWRRGDVRRGASYNEQFF; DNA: TGTGCCTGGAGACGGGGCGACGTTCGGCGGGGGGCTTCCTACAATGAGCAGTTCTTC
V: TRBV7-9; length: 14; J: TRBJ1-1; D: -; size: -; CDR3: CASSFRSGDTEAFF; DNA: TGTGCCAGCAGCTTTAGGTCAGGGGACACTGAAGCTTTCTTT
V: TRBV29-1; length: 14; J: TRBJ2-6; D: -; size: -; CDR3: CSVRDNSGANVLTF; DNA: TGCAGCGTGAGGGACAACTCTGGGGCCAACGTCCTGACTTTC
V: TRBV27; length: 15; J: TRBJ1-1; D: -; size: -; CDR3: CASFPVGARNTEAFF; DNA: TGTGCCAGCTTTCCAGTAGGGGCGAGGAACACTGAAGCTTTCTTT
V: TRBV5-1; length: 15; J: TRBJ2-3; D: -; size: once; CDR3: CASSSGPSGWDTQYF; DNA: TGCGCCAGCAGCTCCGGTCCGTCGGGTTGGGATACGCAGTATTTT
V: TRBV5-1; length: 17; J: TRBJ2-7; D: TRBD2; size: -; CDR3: CARYLAGGPYGIDEQYF; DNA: TGCGCCAGGTACCTAGCGGGAGGGCCGTACGGAATCGACGAGCAGTACTTC
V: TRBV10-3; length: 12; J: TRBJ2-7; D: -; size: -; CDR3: CAIMTEAYEQYF; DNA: TGTGCCATAATGACGGAGGCCTACGAGCAGTACTTC
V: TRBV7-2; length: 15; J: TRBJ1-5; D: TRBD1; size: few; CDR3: CASSYGQGFNQPQHF; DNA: TGTGCCAGCAGCTATGGACAGGGCTTCAATCAGCCCCAGCATTTT
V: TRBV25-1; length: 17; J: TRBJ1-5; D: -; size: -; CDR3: CASSEYDVRQGDQPQHF; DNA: TGTGCCAGCAGTGAATACGACGTGAGACAAGGGGATCAGCCCCAGCATTTT
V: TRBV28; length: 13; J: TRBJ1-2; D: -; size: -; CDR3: CASSDSLGVGYTF; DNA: TGTGCCAGCAGCGACTCTCTTGGTGTAGGCTACACCTTC
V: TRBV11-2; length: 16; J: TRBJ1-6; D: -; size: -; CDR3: CASSFTPLAGNSPLHF; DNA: TGTGCCAGCAGCTTTACCCCCCTGGCGGGTAATTCACCCCTCCACTTT
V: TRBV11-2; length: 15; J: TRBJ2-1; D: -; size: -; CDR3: CASSLSYSSYNEQFF; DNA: TGTGCCAGCAGCCTAAGCTACAGCTCCTACAATGAGCAGTTCTTC
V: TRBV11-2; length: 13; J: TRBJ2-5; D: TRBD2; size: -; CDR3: CASRERGQETQYF; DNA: TGTGCCAGCAGGGAGCGGGGGCAGGAGACCCAGTACTTC
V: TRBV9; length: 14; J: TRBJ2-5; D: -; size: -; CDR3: CASSVQGGLETQYF; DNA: TGTGCCAGCAGCGTACAGGGCGGCTTAGAGACCCAGTACTTC
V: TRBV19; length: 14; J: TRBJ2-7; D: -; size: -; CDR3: CASSINRVPYEQYF; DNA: TGTGCCAGTAGTATCAACAGGGTGCCCTACGAGCAGTACTTC
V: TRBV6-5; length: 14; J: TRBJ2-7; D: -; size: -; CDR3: CASSLTSSLVEQYF; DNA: TGTGCCAGCAGTTTGACTAGTTCGTTGGTCGAGCAGTACTTC
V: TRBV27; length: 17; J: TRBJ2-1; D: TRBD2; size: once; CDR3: CASSLASGGSSYNEQFF; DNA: TGTGCCAGCAGTTTGGCCTCGGGCGGGAGCTCCTACAATGAGCAGTTCTTC
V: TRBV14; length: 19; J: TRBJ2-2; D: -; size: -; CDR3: CASSQDLPWGAGVTGELFF; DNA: TGTGCCAGCAGCCAAGACCTCCCATGGGGGGCAGGTGTGACCGGGGAGCTGTTTTTT
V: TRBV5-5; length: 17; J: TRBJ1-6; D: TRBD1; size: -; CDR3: CASSLTGVMAYNSPLHF; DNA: TGTGCCAGCAGCTTGACAGGGGTGATGGCATATAATTCACCCCTCCACTTT
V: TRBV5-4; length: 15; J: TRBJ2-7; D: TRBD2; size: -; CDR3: CASGIAGAPPYEQYF; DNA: TGTGCCAGCGGGATAGCGGGGGCCCCCCCCTACGAGCAGTACTTC
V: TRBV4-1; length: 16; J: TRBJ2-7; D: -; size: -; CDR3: CASSQEGGRDLYEQYF; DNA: TGCGCCAGCAGCCAAGAGGGTGGGCGGGACCTTTACGAGCAGTACTTC
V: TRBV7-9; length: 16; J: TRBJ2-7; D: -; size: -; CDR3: CASSNEDGPGIYEQYF; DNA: TGTGCCAGCAGCAACGAGGACGGACCGGGCATTTACGAGCAGTACTTC
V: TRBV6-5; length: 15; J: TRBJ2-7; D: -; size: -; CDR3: CASSYVGMVFDEQYF; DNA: TGTGCCAGCAGTTACGTGGGTATGGTGTTCGACGAGCAGTACTTC
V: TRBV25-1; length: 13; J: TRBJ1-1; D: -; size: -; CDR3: CASSKGGPTEAFF; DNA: TGTGCCAGCAGTAAGGGGGGCCCCACTGAAGCTTTCTTT
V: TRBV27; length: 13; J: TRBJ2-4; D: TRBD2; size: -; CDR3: CASSPREGNIQYF; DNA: TGTGCCAGCAGTCCCCGGGAGGGGAACATTCAGTACTTC
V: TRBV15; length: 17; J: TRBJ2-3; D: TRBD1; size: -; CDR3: CATSPQGASTSTDTQYF; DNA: TGTGCCACCAGCCCGCAGGGGGCGTCTACTAGCACAGATACGCAGTATTTT
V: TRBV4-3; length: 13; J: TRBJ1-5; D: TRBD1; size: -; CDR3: CASSQDRYQPQHF; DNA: TGCGCCAGCAGCCAGGACAGGTATCAGCCCCAGCATTTT
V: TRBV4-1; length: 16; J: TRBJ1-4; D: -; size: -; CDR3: CASSQEIGRSFEKLFF; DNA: TGCGCCAGCAGCCAAGAAATAGGCAGGTCTTTTGAAAAACTGTTTTTT
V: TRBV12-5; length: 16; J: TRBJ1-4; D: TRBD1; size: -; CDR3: CASGWEAGQGLEKLFF; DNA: TGTGCTAGTGGTTGGGAAGCGGGACAGGGACTAGAAAAACTGTTTTTT